Included here is one TCR beta chain sequence, with context. Its antigen remains undetermined. Within one base of it there is no much larger clone, and no base qualities were kept. The time point tag for this specimen amounts to: recipient (host-origin) PBMCs collected before allo-HCT. Relative to germline, V is missing 4 bases and J is missing 7 bases, with 7 bases of the junction outside any gene match. CDR1 MGHDK and CDR2 SYGVNS are derived from the germline V gene. The CDR3 holds 15 amino acids from the cysteine to the phenylalanine. Solely the CDR3 DNA is kept, with 45 bases framed from the first base. The source of the sample is a study of tissue T cells after allogeneic stem cell transplantation (dated by TCRdb to between 2022 and 2023). In the study overall: Over a roughly 3-year period, 6 to 8 adult allo-HCT recipients with steroid-refractory GVHD were prospectively enrolled in a research-autopsy study. Grafts from donors were received by all GVHD patients, with four grafts being unmodified and three being CD34-selected to deplete T cells. Gastrointestinal GVHD was present in all GVHD patients, several lines of GVHD-directed therapy were administered to all GVHD patients, and skin involvement was additionally present in several GVHD patients. Pre-transplant PBMCs were of recipient origin and were available from about 5 GVHD patients. For viably preserved blood and marrow, CD3+ T cells were flow-sorted when cell numbers allowed; smaller samples underwent direct DNA extraction. The study profiled TCR beta repertoires in many tissues obtained from research autopsies of patients with and without GVHD, and also in mouse models of GVHD. The human arm was conducted as a prospective observational study, and neither blinding nor randomization was performed. What the research found in general, with its limitations: Within patients, how anatomically similar tissues were was a major factor shaping TCR repertoire composition, regardless of disease or transplant status. Only a few T cell clones appeared in more than one patient, yet motif-based clustering showed tissue-specific repertoire signatures that were shared between patients. In both patients and mice, only a limited portion of the TCR repertoire detected in tissues was captured by blood and spleen T cells. Sampling depth was acknowledged as a limitation, and the patient cohort was both small and clinically heterogeneous. Which tissue TCRs were alloreactive or antigen-specific was not determined in the study, and some clones might have been persisting host cells.

Libraries were constructed by the immunoSEQ multiplex PCR assay. Adaptive Biotechnologies performed the TCRbeta CDR3 sequencing at survey depth and reported CDR3 sequences, V/J genes, productive frequency and template counts. Amplification of TCR beta CDR3 regions was performed from genomic DNA rather than from RNA. The study's own analysis went as follows. Jensen-Shannon divergence served to quantify pairwise repertoire overlap between tissues, with 0 meaning identical and 1 meaning complete divergence. Tissues were grouped by single-linkage agglomerative hierarchical clustering of pairwise JSD values, and the clustering results were shown as dendrograms. All patient samples were analyzed with GLIPH2 using simulation_depth 1000, kmer_min_depth 3 and cdr3_length_cutoff 8, and only groups containing more than two unique CDR3s were kept. A standardized tissue-overlap score was calculated by extrapolating Jaccard GLIPH-group overlap across patients to a standard repertoire size of 1000 clones. Associations of diversity with clinical or experimental variables used linear mixed-effect models with tissue fixed effects and individual random effects. This immuneACCESS table, as held by TCRdb, lists in-frame sequences with V and J called but not all clones. Of the missing ones, under half trace to an unresolved V gene in checked studies; the others have no known cause. From that table come the V and J calls and clone size; the DNA was used to work out D and trimming. Counted in this sample were 35,000 to 50,000 clones; roughly 92% of them appeared once. 3.8% of the sample goes to the ten largest clones.

The sequence is built from TRBV25-1 and TRBJ1-6; TRBD1 agrees with 7 junctional bases. The source of this sequence is a woman aged 40-69 years who later had graft-versus-host disease after an allogeneic stem cell transplant. Specimen: blood, collected before transplantation. The CDR3 protein sequence reads: CASSALTGSNSPLHF. The DNA reads as follows: TGTGCCAGCAGTGCCCTGACAGGGAGCAATTCACCCCTCCACTTT.